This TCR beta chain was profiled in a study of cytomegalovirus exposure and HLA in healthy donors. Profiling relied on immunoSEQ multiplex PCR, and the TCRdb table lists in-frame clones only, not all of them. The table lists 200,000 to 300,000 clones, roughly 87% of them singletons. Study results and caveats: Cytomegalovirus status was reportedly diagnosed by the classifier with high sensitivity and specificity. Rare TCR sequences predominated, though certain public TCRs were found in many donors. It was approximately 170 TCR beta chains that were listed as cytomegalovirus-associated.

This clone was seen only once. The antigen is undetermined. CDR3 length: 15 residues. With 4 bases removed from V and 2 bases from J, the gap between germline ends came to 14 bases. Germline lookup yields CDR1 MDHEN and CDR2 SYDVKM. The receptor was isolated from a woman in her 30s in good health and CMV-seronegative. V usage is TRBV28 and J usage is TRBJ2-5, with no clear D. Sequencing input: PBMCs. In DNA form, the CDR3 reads TGTGCCAGCAGTTCCCCCCGGACGATACAAGAGACCCAGTACTTC. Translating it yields CASSSPRTIQETQYF.